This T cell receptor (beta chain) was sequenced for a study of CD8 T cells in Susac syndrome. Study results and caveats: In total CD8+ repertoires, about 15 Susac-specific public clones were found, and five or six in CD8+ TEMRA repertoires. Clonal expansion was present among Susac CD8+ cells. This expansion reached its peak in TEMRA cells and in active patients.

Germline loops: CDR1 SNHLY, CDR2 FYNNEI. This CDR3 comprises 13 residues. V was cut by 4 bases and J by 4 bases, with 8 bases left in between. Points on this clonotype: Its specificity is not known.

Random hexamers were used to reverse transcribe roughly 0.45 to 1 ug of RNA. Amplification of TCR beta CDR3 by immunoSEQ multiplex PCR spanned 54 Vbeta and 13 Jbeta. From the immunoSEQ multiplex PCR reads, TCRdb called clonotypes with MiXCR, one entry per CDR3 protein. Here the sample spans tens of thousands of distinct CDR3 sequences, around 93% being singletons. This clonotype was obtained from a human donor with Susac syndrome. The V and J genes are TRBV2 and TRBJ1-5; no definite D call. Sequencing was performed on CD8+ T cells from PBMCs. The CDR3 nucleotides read TGTGCCAGCAGTGTCAAGTTAAATCAGCCCCAGCATTTT. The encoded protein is CASSVKLNQPQHF.